This T cell receptor (beta chain) was recovered during a study of blood T cell repertoires in COVID-19 (TCRdb year 2020). Context from the whole study: Collaborator samples came from the United States, Italy and Spain and covered acute and convalescent phases of COVID-19. The material from the prospective study consisted of cDNA or gDNA derived from T cells, B-cell-depleted T cells, or PBMCs. Subjects who had been exposed to COVID-19, were actively infected with it, or had recovered from it provided the deeply sampled blood TCRbeta repertoires that made up the dataset. A freely available public database, intended as a resource for researchers studying the immune response to SARS-CoV-2, is where the repertoires were released. The samples were drawn from the first 160 participants of the ongoing ImmuneRACE study and from 1,200 or so subjects provided by 6 global collaborators. Sample metadata almost always included a de-identified subject ID, COVID-19 status, age in years and sex. HLA class I and class II types, where available, came from metadata supplied by the sample provider rather than from assay-based typing.

The paper as a whole reports these results and caveats: The amount of clinical and demographic metadata varied by source and participant and was provided uncurated.

The cysteine opens and the phenylalanine closes a CDR3 of 19 amino acids. Here the CDR3 DNA is all that survives: 57 bases in frame from base 1. CDR1 and CDR2 are read off the germline V gene as SGHTA and FQGTGA. The germline V end is reduced by 0 bases and the J end by 0 bases; junction bases left unmatched: 7. Collaborating institutions collected whole blood in K2EDTA tubes following their own protocols. For TCRbeta analysis, collaborator samples were shipped as frozen whole blood, as isolated PBMCs, or as DNA extracted from either sample type. The immunoSEQ Assay, a bias-controlled multiplex PCR, was used to amplify TCRbeta CDR3 regions from genomic DNA. The authors processed their data as follows. The number of nucleated cells in each sample was estimated from the amplification of reference gene primers within the assay. To quantify the absolute abundance of each unique TCRbeta CDR3 rearrangement, sequence reads were collapsed and filtered. For each sample, productive Simpson clonality was calculated as the square root of Simpson's diversity index over productive rearrangements. Sourced from immuneACCESS, this table was stored by TCRdb with only in-frame sequences that have V and J called. A share of the clones is absent; for the studies checked, an unresolved V gene accounts for under half, and the remainder has no known explanation. V and J calls plus clone size are reproduced from that table; the DNA served to infer D and trimming. A total of approximately 68,000 clones appear in this sample, around 90% of them only once. The top ten clonotypes cover roughly 7% of the sample.

In regard to this clone: Its antigen remains undetermined. Per-nucleotide qualities are absent, and no much larger clonotype sits a single base away.

In this chain, TRBV7-3 is recombined with TRBJ2-3; TRBD2 matches 12 bases in the middle. The receptor was isolated from a middle-aged man with active COVID-19. Sequenced: peripheral blood. The CDR3 region reads CASSLTGTSGQGSTDTQYF. The DNA sequence is given as TGTGCCAGCAGCTTAACAGGGACTAGCGGGCAAGGGAGCACAGATACGCAGTATTTT.